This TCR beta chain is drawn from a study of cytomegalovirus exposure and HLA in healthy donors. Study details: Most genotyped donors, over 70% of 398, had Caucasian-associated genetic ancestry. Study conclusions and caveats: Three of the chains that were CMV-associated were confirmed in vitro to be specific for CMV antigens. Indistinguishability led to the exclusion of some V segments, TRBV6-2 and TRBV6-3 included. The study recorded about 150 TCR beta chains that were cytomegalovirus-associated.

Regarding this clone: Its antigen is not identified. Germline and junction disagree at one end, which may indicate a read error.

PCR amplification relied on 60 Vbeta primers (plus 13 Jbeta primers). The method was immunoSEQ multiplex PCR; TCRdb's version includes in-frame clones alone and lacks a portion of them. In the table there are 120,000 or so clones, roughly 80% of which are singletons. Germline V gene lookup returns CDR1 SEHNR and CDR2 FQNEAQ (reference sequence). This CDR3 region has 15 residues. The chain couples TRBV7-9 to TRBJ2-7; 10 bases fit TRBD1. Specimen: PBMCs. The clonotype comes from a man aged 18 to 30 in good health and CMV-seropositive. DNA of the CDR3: TGTTCCAGCAGCCGCCCCGGGACAGGGGTGTACGAGCAGTACTTC. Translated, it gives CSSSRPGTGVYEQYF.